Below are 30 T cell receptor beta chains sequenced from a single sample in a study of cytomegalovirus exposure and HLA in healthy donors. Researchers ran the PCR with 60 Vbeta and 13 Jbeta primers. Produced via immunoSEQ multiplex PCR; TCRdb's table is partial and in-frame only. The sample has approximately 170,000 clones, 70% to 80% seen once. The sequenced sample consisted of PBMCs. These receptors were collected from a female donor in good health and CMV-seronegative.

Here the CDR3 reads CASSQDRLSRRQFF. The CDR3 DNA sequence: TGTGCCAGCAGCCAGGACCGACTATCCCGCAGGCAGTTCTTC. The V and J genes are TRBV4-2 and TRBJ2-1; D may be TRBD2 (5 bases). The germline V gene encodes CDR1 LGHNA and CDR2 YNFKEQ. Trimming pared 3 bases from V and 12 bases from J, leaving 18 bases between. This CDR3 spans 14 amino acids.

This sequence joins TRBV28 and TRBJ1-2, with 7 bases lining up with TRBD1. Germline CDR1 is MDHEN and CDR2 is SYDVKM. There are 14 residues in the CDR3. V dropped 6 bases and J dropped 2; count of bases not matched to a gene: 6. The CDR3 loop reads CASRNTGANYGYTF. The DNA of the CDR3 is TGTGCCAGCAGAAATACAGGGGCCAACTATGGCTACACCTTC.

The chain carries TRBV10-3 and TRBJ1-6, with 9 positions matching TRBD1. The CDR3 runs 14 residues. The J segment lost 13 bases and the V segment lost 5 bases, leaving 9 bases of the junction unmatched. Germline V gene data show CDR1 as ENHRY and CDR2 as SYGVKD. The CDR3 nucleotides read TGTGCCATCAGTCCCGACAGGGGGATGGCGCCCCTCCACTTT. This gives the protein CAISPDRGMAPLHF.

The chain couples TRBV9 to TRBJ1-2; perhaps TRBD1 as D (5 bases). The germline V gene has CDR1 SGDLS and CDR2 YYNGEE. Trimming pared 1 base from V and 10 bases from J, leaving 8 bases between. The CDR3 consists of 11 residues. In nucleotides, the CDR3 is TGTGCCAGCAGCGTAAGGGGCGTCTACACCTTC. It yields the protein CASSVRGVYTF.

The chain joins TRBV27 to TRBJ2-2, with TRBD2 matching over 10 bases. The CDR3 is 18 residues long. The V segment lost 4 bases and the J segment 1 base; nucleotides outside the gene matches: 9. CDR1 MNHEY and CDR2 SMNVEV come from the germline V gene (reference sequence). In nucleotides, the CDR3 is TGTGCCAGCAGTTCCCCTCGGACTAGCGGAGTGAACACCGGGGAGCTGTTTTTT. It specifies CASSSPRTSGVNTGELFF.

The V and J genes are TRBV9 and TRBJ2-7, with 8 bases lining up with TRBD1. This CDR3 is built from 14 residues. CDR1 is SGDLS and CDR2 is YYNGEE in the germline V gene. V was clipped by 0 bases and J by 3 bases; unmatched bases: 2. CDR3 sequence: CASSVGQGIYEQYF. The CDR3 DNA is TGTGCCAGCAGCGTAGGACAGGGGATCTACGAGCAGTACTTC.

This clone was detected a few times. The chain is built from TRBV21-1 and TRBJ1-1; TRBD1 reflects the table's D call only, with no check against the DNA. TRBV21-1 has pseudogene status. The CDR3 spans 14 residues. CDR3 DNA sequence: TGTGCCAGCAGCCTACAGGGGAGGAGAACTGAAGCTTTCTTT. It encodes CASSLQGRRTEAFF.

J is TRBJ2-3 and V is TRBV7-2, with TRBD2 matching over 14 bases. Per germline, CDR1 SGHTA and CDR2 FQGNSA. V shed 5 bases, J shed 8 bases, and the junction held 9 bases outside the gene matches. The CDR3 spans 16 residues. The CDR3 nucleotides read TGTGCCAGCAGCGCGACTAGCGGGGGGGCCGACTTTACGCAGTATTTT. Amino acid sequence: CASSATSGGADFTQYF.

The genes are TRBV6-5 and TRBJ1-2, with 10 bases aligning to TRBD1. With V trimmed by 8 bases and J by 4 bases, 10 bases remained unmatched. CDR3 length: 15 residues. Germline values: CDR1 MNHEY, CDR2 SVGAGI. This CDR3 reads CASGLKGQGLYGYTF. The DNA of the CDR3 is TGTGCCAGCGGGCTTAAGGGACAGGGGCTCTATGGCTACACCTTC.

The chain joins TRBV6-5 to TRBJ2-1; TRBD1 matches at 12 bases. The CDR3 spans 15 residues. V was clipped by 4 bases and J by 4 bases; unmatched bases: 2. CDR1 MNHEY and CDR2 SVGAGI come from the germline V gene. This chain's CDR3 is CASSWDRGRYNEQFF. The CDR3 DNA follows: TGTGCCAGCAGTTGGGACAGGGGGCGTTACAATGAGCAGTTCTTC.

J is TRBJ1-4 and V is TRBV7-9; D uncertain. In germline, CDR1 is SEHNR, CDR2 FQNEAQ (reference sequence). Trimming cost V 1 base and J 0 bases, with 3 bases left between them. This CDR3 region has 14 residues. The DNA for the CDR3 is TGTGCCAGCAGCTTAGGTACAACTAATGAAAAACTGTTTTTT. It is translated as CASSLGTTNEKLFF. Variable domain in full (rest from reference TRBV7-9 and TRBJ1-4): DTGVSQNPRHKITKRGQNVTFRCDPISEHNRLYWYRQTLGQGPEFLTYFQNEAQLEKSRLLSDRFSAERPKGSFSTLEIQRTEQGDSAMYLCASSLGTTNEKLFFGSGTQLSVL.

The chain combines TRBV11-2 with TRBJ2-7; 7 nucleotides agree with TRBD1. Germline V gives CDR1 SGHAT, CDR2 FQNNGV. This CDR3 has 15 residues. After removal of 2 bases from V and 2 bases from J, the junction contained 6 bases not matched to a gene. In DNA, the CDR3 is TGTGCCAGCAGCTTAACTACAGGGGTACCCTACGAGCAGTACTTC. Its translation is CASSLTTGVPYEQYF.

The chain combines TRBV25-1 with TRBJ2-3; D perhaps matches TRBD1 (6 bases). CDR1 and CDR2 (germline): MGHDK, SYGVNS. Trimming cost V 1 base and J 5 bases, with 19 bases left between them. This CDR3 spans 17 amino acids. CDR3 protein: CASSESDSPLGGDTQYF. Here the CDR3 DNA reads TGTGCCAGCAGTGAATCGGACAGCCCCTTGGGCGGAGATACGCAGTATTTT. Full variable domain (missing parts from reference TRBV25-1 and TRBJ2-3): EADIYQTPRYLVIGTGKKITLECSQTMGHDKMYWYQQDPGMELHLIHYSYGVNSTEKGDLSSESTVSRIRTEHFPLTLESARPSHTSQYLCASSESDSPLGGDTQYFGPGTRLTVL.

The chain joins TRBV5-1 to TRBJ2-7, with TRBD1 as a possible D gene (6 bases). V was cut by 7 bases and J by 2 bases, with 16 bases left in between. The CDR3 totals 14 residues. Germline V gene data show CDR1 as SGHRS and CDR2 as YFSETQ. This chain's CDR3 is CASQKTGNPYEQYF. The CDR3 nucleotides are TGCGCCAGCCAGAAAACAGGGAACCCCTACGAGCAGTACTTC.

This chain joins TRBV19 and TRBJ2-6, with D maybe TRBD1 (6 bases). Germline V gives CDR1 LNHDA, CDR2 SQIVND (reference sequence). CDR3 size: 15 residues. V was shortened by 3 bases and J by 2 bases, with 8 bases between the two germline ends. This CDR3 reads CASSIKGAGANVLTF. The CDR3 nucleotides are TGTGCCAGTAGTATTAAGGGGGCTGGGGCCAACGTCCTGACTTTC.

The chain combines TRBV7-9 with TRBJ1-1, with TRBD1 matching over 9 bases. The CDR3 consists of 12 residues. With 5 bases clipped from V and 10 bases from J, the junction kept 5 bases outside the gene matches. The germline V gene encodes CDR1 SEHNR and CDR2 FQNEAQ (reference sequence). This CDR3 is CASSERTGAAFF. CDR3 DNA sequence: TGTGCCAGCAGCGAGCGGACAGGGGCAGCTTTCTTT.

The rearrangement joins TRBV4-2 to TRBJ2-1; 8 positions match TRBD1. The CDR3 has 17 amino acids. The germline gives CDR1 LGHNA, CDR2 YNFKEQ. Trimming took 1 base from V and 0 from J; bases not matched to a gene: 5. This CDR3 reads CASSQVQGATSYNEQFF. CDR3 DNA sequence: TGTGCCAGCAGCCAAGTTCAGGGGGCCACCTCCTACAATGAGCAGTTCTTC.

The chain combines TRBV7-2 with TRBJ2-3, with D possibly TRBD2 on 5 matching bases. Germline CDR1 and CDR2: SGHTA and FQGNSA. V dropped 4 bases and J dropped 2 bases, with 7 bases sitting between them. The CDR3 contains 13 residues. The CDR3 sequence: CASSSGSTDTQYF. The CDR3, as DNA: TGTGCCAGCAGCTCGGGGTCCACAGATACGCAGTATTTT.

This chain joins TRBV4-3 and TRBJ2-1, with a tentative D call TRBD2 (7 bases). The CDR3 is 15 residues long. Per germline, CDR1 LGHNA and CDR2 YSLEER. V dropped 0 bases and J dropped 11 bases, with 17 bases sitting between them. CDR3 in DNA: TGCGCCAGCAGCCAAGATTGGGGGGGGGCCATTAAGCAGTTCTTC. It is translated as CASSQDWGGAIKQFF.

V usage is TRBV14 and J usage is TRBJ2-2; D is ambiguous. In germline, CDR1 is SGHDN, CDR2 FVKESK. The CDR3 has 13 residues. Trimming removed 1 base at V and 4 bases at J, with 4 bases between. CDR3 DNA: TGTGCCAGCAGCCAAGTCTCCACCGGGGAGCTGTTTTTT. Residues: CASSQVSTGELFF.

This chain joins TRBV7-9 and TRBJ2-5; 10 bases are a match to TRBD1. The CDR3 runs to 16 residues. The germline CDR1 and CDR2 sequences are SEHNR and FQNEAQ (reference sequence). Trimming removed 1 base from V and 2 bases from J; junction bases left unmatched: 4. CDR3 protein: CASSLGDRGLQETQYF. The CDR3 DNA sequence: TGTGCCAGCAGCTTAGGGGACAGGGGCCTTCAAGAGACCCAGTACTTC.

This clone was counted a few times. The chain is built from TRBV9 and TRBJ1-1; unclear D gene. The CDR3 runs to 15 residues. V gave up 0 bases and J gave up 1 base, with 10 bases separating them. Germline V CDR1 and CDR2: SGDLS, YYNGEE. The CDR3 DNA reads as TGTGCCAGCAGCGTAGGCACCTCCAGGAACACTGAAGCTTTCTTT. Translated: CASSVGTSRNTEAFF.

The chain links TRBV5-1 to TRBJ2-1, with TRBD2 matching over 8 bases. With V trimmed by 0 bases and J by 3 bases, 5 bases remained unmatched. Germline CDR1 reads SGHRS; CDR2 reads YFSETQ. The CDR3 contains 16 residues. CDR3 DNA sequence: TGCGCCAGCAGCTTGGCCGTAGCGGGAATCTACAATGAGCAGTTCTTC. Amino acids: CASSLAVAGIYNEQFF.

The V call is TRBV6-1, the J call TRBJ1-2; possibly TRBD1 for D (5 bases). Trimming pared 5 bases from V and 3 bases from J, leaving 13 bases between. Germline V gene lookup returns CDR1 MNHNS and CDR2 SASEGT. This CDR3 comprises 14 residues. The CDR3 protein is CASSSIQGDYGYTF. In DNA, the CDR3 is TGTGCCAGCAGTAGTATTCAGGGTGACTATGGCTACACCTTC.

V usage is TRBV5-1 and J usage is TRBJ2-2; possible D gene TRBD1, 5 bases. The CDR3 totals 18 residues. Trimming pared 6 bases from V and 3 bases from J, leaving 24 bases between. Germline V gene data show CDR1 as SGHRS and CDR2 as YFSETQ. In DNA form, the CDR3 reads TGCGCCAGCACCACCGTGGGGCGGCCGGCGGCTCACACCGGGGAGCTGTTTTTT. This sequence encodes CASTTVGRPAAHTGELFF.

The genes are TRBV30 and TRBJ2-5; 9 bases agree with TRBD2. The better agreement between TRBJ2-7 and the DNA end casts doubt on the J call. Germline V gene data show CDR1 as GTSNPN and CDR2 as SVGIG (reference sequence). The CDR3 is 14 amino acids. The CDR3 is CAWDSLAGYSEQYF. In nucleotides, the CDR3 is TGTGCCTGGGACTCCCTAGCGGGATACTCCGAGCAGTACTTC.

V and J are TRBV6-6 and TRBJ1-3; D is undetermined. The ends were cut back, 4 bases at V and 0 bases at J, with 7 bases in the middle. The CDR3 totals 14 residues. Germline assignment: CDR1 MNHNY and CDR2 SVGAGI (reference sequence). The CDR3 sequence: CASSLGLSGNTIYF. The CDR3 DNA follows: TGTGCCAGCAGTTTGGGCCTCTCTGGAAACACCATATATTTT.

With regard to this clone: Other DNA sequences from this sample encode an identical CDR3 as well. V and J are TRBV19 and TRBJ2-7, with 11 bases matching TRBD1. In germline, CDR1 is LNHDA, CDR2 SQIVND (reference sequence). V lost 5 bases and J lost 4; bases outside the gene matches: 7. This CDR3 spans 15 amino acids. CDR3 sequence reads: CASSSSGTGGYEQYF. CDR3 bases: TGTGCCAGTAGTTCCTCCGGGACAGGGGGGTACGAGCAGTACTTC.

The CDR3, as DNA: TGTGCCAGCAGCACCCCCGGGACAGGGCGCAATCAGCCCCAGCATTTT. As protein: CASSTPGTGRNQPQHF. The genes are TRBV7-3 and TRBJ1-5; 9 nucleotides agree with TRBD1. The CDR3 contains 16 residues. The J segment lost 2 bases and the V segment lost 5 bases, leaving 7 bases of the junction unmatched. Germline CDR1 reads SGHTA; CDR2 reads FQGTGA.

The V and J genes are TRBV29-1 and TRBJ1-1; D is unresolved. The CDR3 covers 10 residues. Trimming cost V 6 bases and J 1 base, with 3 bases left between them. The germline CDR1 and CDR2 sequences are SQVTM and ANQGSEA. This CDR3 is CSVSNTEAFF. DNA of the CDR3: TGCAGCGTCTCGAACACTGAAGCTTTCTTT. The full variable domain, in which reference TRBV29-1 and TRBJ1-1 provide the parts outside the CDR3, is SAVISQKPSRDICQRGTSLTIQCQVDSQVTMMFWYRQQPGQSLTLIATANQGSEATYESGFVIDKFPISRPNLTFSTLTVSNMSPEDSSIYLCSVSNTEAFFGQGTRLTVV.